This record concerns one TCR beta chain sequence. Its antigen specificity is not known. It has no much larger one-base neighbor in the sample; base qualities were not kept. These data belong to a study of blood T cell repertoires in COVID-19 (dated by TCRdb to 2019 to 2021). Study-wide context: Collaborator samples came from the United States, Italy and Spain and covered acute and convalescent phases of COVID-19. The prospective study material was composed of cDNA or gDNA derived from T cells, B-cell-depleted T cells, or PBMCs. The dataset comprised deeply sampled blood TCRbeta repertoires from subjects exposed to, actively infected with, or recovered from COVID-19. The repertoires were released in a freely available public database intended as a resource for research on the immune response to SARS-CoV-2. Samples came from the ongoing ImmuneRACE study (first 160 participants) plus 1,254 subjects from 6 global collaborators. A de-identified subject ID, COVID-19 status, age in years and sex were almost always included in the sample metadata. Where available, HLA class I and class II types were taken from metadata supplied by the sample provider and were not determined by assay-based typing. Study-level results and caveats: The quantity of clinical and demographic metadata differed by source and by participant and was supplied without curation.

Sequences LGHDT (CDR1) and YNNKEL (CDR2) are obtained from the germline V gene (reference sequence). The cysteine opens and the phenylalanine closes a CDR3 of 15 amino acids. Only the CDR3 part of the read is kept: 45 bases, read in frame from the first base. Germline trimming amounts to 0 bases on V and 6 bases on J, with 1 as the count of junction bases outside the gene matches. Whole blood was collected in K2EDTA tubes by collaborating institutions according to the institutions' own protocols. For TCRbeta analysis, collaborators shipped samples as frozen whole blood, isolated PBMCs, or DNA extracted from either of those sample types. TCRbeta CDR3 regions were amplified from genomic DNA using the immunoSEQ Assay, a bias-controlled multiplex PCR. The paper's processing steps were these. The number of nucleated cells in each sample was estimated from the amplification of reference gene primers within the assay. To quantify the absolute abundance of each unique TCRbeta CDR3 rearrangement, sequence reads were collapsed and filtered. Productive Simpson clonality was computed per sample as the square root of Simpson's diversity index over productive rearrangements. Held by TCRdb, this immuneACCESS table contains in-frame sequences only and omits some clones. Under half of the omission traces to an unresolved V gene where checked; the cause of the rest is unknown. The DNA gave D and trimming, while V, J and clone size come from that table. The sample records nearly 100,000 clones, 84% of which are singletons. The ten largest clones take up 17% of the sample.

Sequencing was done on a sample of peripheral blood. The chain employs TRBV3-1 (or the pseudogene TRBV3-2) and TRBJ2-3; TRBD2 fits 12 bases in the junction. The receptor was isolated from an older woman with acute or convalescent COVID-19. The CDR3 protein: CASSQDLAGGDTQYF. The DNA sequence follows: TGTGCCAGCAGCCAAGATCTAGCGGGGGGGGATACGCAGTATTTT.